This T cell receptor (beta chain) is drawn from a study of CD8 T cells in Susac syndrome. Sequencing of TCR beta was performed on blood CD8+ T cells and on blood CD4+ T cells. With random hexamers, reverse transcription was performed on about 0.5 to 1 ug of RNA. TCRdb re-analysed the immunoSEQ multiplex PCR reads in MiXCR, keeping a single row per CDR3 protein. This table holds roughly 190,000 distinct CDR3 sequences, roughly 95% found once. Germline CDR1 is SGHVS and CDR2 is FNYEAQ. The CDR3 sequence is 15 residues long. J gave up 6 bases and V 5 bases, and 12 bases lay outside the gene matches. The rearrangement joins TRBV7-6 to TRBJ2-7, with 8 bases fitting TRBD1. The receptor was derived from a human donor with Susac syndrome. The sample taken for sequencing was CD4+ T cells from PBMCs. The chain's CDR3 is CASSTLQGEKGEQYF. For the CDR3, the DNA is TGTGCCAGCAGCACCCTACAGGGGGAGAAGGGCGAGCAGTACTTC.